Shown below are 21 T cell receptor beta chains from a single sample sequenced in a study of blood T cell repertoires in COVID-19. Libraries were prepared by immunoSEQ multiplex PCR; TCRdb keeps only in-frame clonotypes and omits some of them. The sample carries about 480,000 clones, approximately 90% recorded once. Sequencing was done on a sample of PBMCs or T cells enriched from blood (not recorded which). Receptor source: a woman between 40 and 50 years old who had recovered from COVID-19.

The V and J genes are TRBV27 and TRBJ1-1; no definite D call. Trimming shortened V by 1 base and J by 4 bases, and 10 bases separated the two germline ends. Germline V gene sequence: CDR1 MNHEY, CDR2 SMNVEV (reference sequence). The CDR3 contains 14 residues. The CDR3 DNA reads TGTGCCAGCAGTTTATTGGCTGGAGGCACTGAAGCTTTCTTT. The encoded protein is CASSLLAGGTEAFF.

This clone came up a few times. The chain recombines TRBV30 with TRBJ1-6; 9 bases are shared with TRBD1. Per the germline V gene, CDR1 is GTSNPN and CDR2 is SVGIG (reference sequence). The J segment lost 5 bases and the V segment lost 7 bases, leaving 12 bases of the junction unmatched. The CDR3 contains 16 residues. This chain's CDR3 is CAYIPKDRGDNSPLHF. The CDR3 bases are TGTGCCTATATCCCGAAGGACAGGGGAGATAATTCACCCCTCCACTTT.

This clone was detected once. This rearrangement joins TRBV3-1 (or the pseudogene TRBV3-2) to TRBJ2-7, with 7 bases identical to TRBD2. The CDR3 has 15 amino acids. Germline CDR1 reads LGHDT; CDR2 reads YNNKEL (reference sequence). V lost 1 base and J lost 4; bases outside the gene matches: 7. CDR3 amino acids: CASSQAAGVKYEQYF. CDR3 DNA sequence: TGTGCCAGCAGCCAAGCCGCGGGAGTTAAGTACGAGCAGTACTTC.

This chain connects TRBV19 to TRBJ2-4; 7 nucleotides match TRBD2. The CDR3 is made up of 16 amino acids. Germline loops: CDR1 LNHDA, CDR2 SQIVND (reference sequence). Unmatched junction bases numbered 8, after V lost 1 base and J lost 5 bases. CDR3 sequence: CASSIGAGREENIQYF. CDR3 coding DNA: TGTGCCAGTAGTATAGGGGCAGGGAGGGAGGAAAACATTCAGTACTTC.

The V gene is TRBV14, the J gene TRBJ2-1, with 10 positions matching TRBD2. The V gene end was trimmed by 4 bases and the J gene end by 5 bases; junction bases not matched to a gene: 11. This CDR3 comprises 17 residues. The germline CDR1 and CDR2 sequences are SGHDN and FVKESK. In nucleotides, the CDR3 is TGTGCCAGCAGCCTCTCCCGGGCTAGCGGGAGCCACAATGAGCAGTTCTTC. Translation: CASSLSRASGSHNEQFF.

This chain links TRBV11-2 with TRBJ1-1; 8 bases match TRBD1. The CDR3 is 17 amino acids. The junction had 12 bases not matched to a gene; V was cut back by 6 bases and J by 0 bases. From germline, CDR1 is SGHAT and CDR2 FQNNGV. This chain's CDR3 is CASRSLRGRFMNTEAFF. CDR3 coding DNA: TGTGCCAGCAGATCCCTCAGGGGGCGTTTTATGAACACTGAAGCTTTCTTT.

The rearrangement joins TRBV29-1 to TRBJ1-1; D gene uncertain. Germline lookup yields CDR1 SQVTM and CDR2 ANQGSEA. This CDR3 has 10 residues. Trimming stripped 7 bases from V and 4 bases from J, with 7 bases between. In nucleotides, the CDR3 is TGCAGCGGGAGAGGCACTGAAGCTTTCTTT. Protein: CSGRGTEAFF.

The rearrangement links TRBV24-1 to TRBJ2-2; maybe TRBD1 (6 bases). The CDR3 covers 12 residues. The germline V and J ends were trimmed by 7 bases and 6 bases, with 8 bases remaining between them. From germline, CDR1 is KGHDR and CDR2 SFDVKD. Written as DNA, the CDR3 is TGTGCCACCAGCTCAGGGGCCGGGGAGCTGTTTTTT. This encodes CATSSGAGELFF.

The chain carries TRBV11-3 and TRBJ1-1; D possibly corresponds to TRBD1 (5 bases). Germline values: CDR1 SGHNT, CDR2 YENEEA. The CDR3 spans 14 residues. Trimming removed 5 bases at V and 2 bases at J, with 12 bases between. CDR3 bases: TGTGCCAGCAGCCGTCAGGGACTCAACACTGAAGCTTTCTTT. This translates into CASSRQGLNTEAFF.

The chain links TRBV5-6 to TRBJ1-1; 7 nucleotides align to TRBD1. J gave up 4 bases and V 2 bases, and 5 bases lay outside the gene matches. The germline V gene encodes CDR1 SGHDT and CDR2 YYEEEE. This CDR3 comprises 14 residues. The CDR3 here is CASSFVDRATEAFF. The CDR3 DNA sequence: TGTGCCAGCAGCTTCGTTGACAGGGCCACTGAAGCTTTCTTT.

The chain links TRBV4-3 to TRBJ2-3; TRBD2 aligns across 9 bases. The CDR3 totals 21 residues. The V gene's germline CDR1 is LGHNA and CDR2 YSLEER. Trimming cost V 0 bases and J 2 bases; bases outside gene matches: 18. CDR3 in DNA: TGCGCCAGCAGCCAAGATAGCGGCTGGTTAGCGGGAGATTCGAACACAGATACGCAGTATTTT. This encodes CASSQDSGWLAGDSNTDTQYF.

The CDR3, as DNA: TGTGCCAGCAGGGGACAGGGGGTCACTGAAGCTTTCTTT. It encodes CASRGQGVTEAFF. The chain combines TRBV2 with TRBJ1-1, with TRBD1 identical over 11 bases. The J segment lost 4 bases and the V segment lost 6 bases, leaving 1 base of the junction unmatched. Germline V CDR1 and CDR2: SNHLY, FYNNEI. The CDR3 has 13 residues.

The chain recombines TRBV27 with TRBJ1-5; D perhaps matches TRBD1 (5 bases). The CDR3 has 17 amino acids. V was shortened by 5 bases and J by 4 bases, with 21 bases between the two germline ends. Per the germline V gene, CDR1 is MNHEY and CDR2 is SMNVEV (reference sequence). The CDR3 nucleotides read TGTGCCAGCAGTGCACGGCAGGGCGCGAATGGGAATCAGCCCCAGCATTTT. Encoded protein: CASSARQGANGNQPQHF.

The CDR3 region has the DNA TGTGCCGGGGGGGGCGGACAGAGGACCTACGAGCAGTACTTC. Translating gives CAGGGGQRTYEQYF. This sequence joins TRBV2 and TRBJ2-7, with D perhaps TRBD2 (7 bases). V lost 11 bases, J lost 2 bases, and 19 bases lay in between. The CDR3 length is 14 residues. Germline values: CDR1 SNHLY, CDR2 FYNNEI.

The chain carries TRBV10-1 and TRBJ2-1, with 10 bases identical to TRBD2. This CDR3 is 15 amino acids long. Per the germline V gene, CDR1 is WNHNN and CDR2 is SYGVQD (reference sequence). V shed 5 bases, J shed 5 bases, and the junction held 6 bases outside the gene matches. CDR3 amino acids: CASSLGLAENNEQFF. DNA for the CDR3: TGCGCCAGCAGTTTAGGACTAGCGGAGAACAATGAGCAGTTCTTC.

V is TRBV2 and J is TRBJ1-1; 12 bases are shared with TRBD1. With V trimmed by 7 bases and J by 4 bases, 7 bases remained unmatched. Germline V gene sequence: CDR1 SNHLY, CDR2 FYNNEI. This CDR3 is built from 15 residues. CDR3 DNA sequence: TGTGCCAGCACCCGGGGACAGGGGGCTGTCACTGAAGCTTTCTTT. It specifies CASTRGQGAVTEAFF.

For the CDR3, the DNA is TGCGCCAGCAGCCCTAAACACTTACAGGGGGCTTTAAATGAAAAACTGTTTTTT. It translates to CASSPKHLQGALNEKLFF. The chain recombines TRBV5-1 with TRBJ1-4; 9 bases match TRBD1. This CDR3 contains 18 residues. Germline V gene data show CDR1 as SGHRS and CDR2 as YFSETQ. V lost 4 bases to trimming and J lost 5 bases; unmatched junction nucleotides: 15.

J is TRBJ2-7 and V is TRBV11-2; 9 bases line up with TRBD1. Trimming cost V 3 bases and J 0 bases; bases outside gene matches: 15. Germline-derived CDR1 and CDR2 are SGHAT and FQNNGV. This CDR3 contains 19 residues. Written as DNA, the CDR3 is TGTGCCAGCAGCTTGGGTCCCGGGACAGGGTCCTCGAGCTCCTACGAGCAGTACTTC. This sequence encodes CASSLGPGTGSSSSYEQYF.

The chain couples TRBV24-1 to TRBJ2-3, with 8 bases aligning to TRBD1. The V gene end was trimmed by 3 bases and the J gene end by 3 bases; junction bases not matched to a gene: 7. This CDR3 is 16 amino acids long. Per the germline V gene, CDR1 is KGHDR and CDR2 is SFDVKD. The CDR3 region is CATSDRGQGGTDTQYF. Written as DNA, the CDR3 is TGTGCCACCAGTGATCGAGGACAGGGAGGTACAGATACGCAGTATTTT.

This clone was counted a single time. V gene TRBV9 combines with J gene TRBJ2-3; tentative D call: TRBD2 (7 bases). The CDR3 totals 15 residues. Per germline, CDR1 SGDLS and CDR2 YYNGEE. Between the trimmed V and J ends, which lost 4 bases and 0 bases, there was a span of 12 bases. The CDR3 DNA sequence: TGTGCCAGCAGCAACCGGGGGGCCAGCACAGATACGCAGTATTTT. It translates to CASSNRGASTDTQYF.

V usage is TRBV7-2 and J usage is TRBJ2-4; 12 nucleotides line up with TRBD2. CDR3 length equals 18 residues. CDR1 SGHTA and CDR2 FQGNSA come from the germline V gene. With V trimmed by 3 bases and J by 2 bases, 8 bases remained unmatched. The CDR3 sequence: CASSFSGTSGSTKNIQYF. Here the CDR3 DNA reads TGTGCCAGCAGCTTTTCTGGGACTAGCGGGTCAACCAAAAACATTCAGTACTTC. Based on the CDR3 plus reference TRBV7-2 and TRBJ2-4, the full variable domain is GAGVSQSPSNKVTEKGKDVELRCDPISGHTALYWYRQSLGQGLEFLIYFQGNSAPDKSGLPSDRFSAERTGGSVSTLTIQRTQQEDSAVYLCASSFSGTSGSTKNIQYFGAGTRLSVL.